The 16 T cell receptor beta chains listed next were all sequenced from one sample in a study of blood T cell repertoires in COVID-19. The repertoire was sequenced with immunoSEQ multiplex PCR; TCRdb's copy has only in-frame clones and lacks some. In the table there are 77,000 or so clones, about 70% of which are singletons. The specimen sequenced was peripheral blood. These receptors were collected from an elderly woman with active or convalescent COVID-19.

This chain joins TRBV20-1 and TRBJ1-2; tentatively, D is TRBD1 (5 bases). This CDR3 has 11 amino acids. The germline gives CDR1 DFQATT, CDR2 SNEGSKA (reference sequence). V lost 7 bases, J lost 1 base, and 7 bases lay in between. CDR3 nucleotides: TGCAGTGTCGGGGGTAACTATGGCTACACCTTC. Its protein is CSVGGNYGYTF.

The V call is TRBV18, the J call TRBJ2-6, with 7 bases aligning to TRBD1. Germline lookup yields CDR1 KGHSH and CDR2 LQKENI. Trimming removed 3 bases from V and 0 bases from J; junction bases left unmatched: 2. The CDR3 runs to 16 residues. Here the CDR3 reads CASSPWDSSGANVLTF. The CDR3 DNA reads TGTGCCAGCTCACCGTGGGACAGCTCTGGGGCCAACGTCCTGACTTTC. Based on the CDR3 plus reference TRBV18 and TRBJ2-6, the full variable domain is NAGVMQNPRHLVRRRGQEARLRCSPMKGHSHVYWYRQLPEEGLKFMVYLQKENIIDESGMPKERFSAEFPKEGPSILRIQQVVRGDSAAYFCASSPWDSSGANVLTFGAGSRLTVL.

This chain uses TRBV5-4 with TRBJ1-2, with no clear D. V dropped 0 bases and J dropped 2 bases, with 17 bases sitting between them. This CDR3 region has 17 residues. The germline V gene encodes CDR1 SGHNT and CDR2 YYREEE (reference sequence). In DNA, the CDR3 is TGTGCCAGCAGCTTGGGGGCAGGCCACCCTGGGAACTATGGCTACACCTTC. Protein product: CASSLGAGHPGNYGYTF.

V gene TRBV2 combines with J gene TRBJ2-1, with TRBD1 as a possible D gene (7 bases). Trimming left V 8 bases short and J 5 bases short, with 19 bases between. The germline gives CDR1 SNHLY, CDR2 FYNNEI. This CDR3 has 15 residues. CDR3 residues: CASQGGAGTNNEQFF. The CDR3 region has the DNA TGTGCCAGCCAGGGGGGAGCCGGGACAAACAATGAGCAGTTCTTC.

The genes are TRBV27 and TRBJ1-2, with D possibly TRBD1 on 5 matching bases. CDR1 is MNHEY and CDR2 is SMNVEV in the germline V gene (reference sequence). V shed 0 bases and J shed 6 bases, with 23 bases lying between them. This CDR3 is built from 18 residues. CDR3 region: CASSLSRPAWGVGDGYTF. As DNA, the CDR3 is TGTGCCAGCAGTTTATCGCGCCCCGCTTGGGGGGTGGGGGATGGCTACACCTTC.

This chain connects TRBV19 to TRBJ1-5; TRBD1 might be the D (5 bases). V was cut by 2 bases and J by 4 bases, with 12 bases left in between. Germline V gives CDR1 LNHDA, CDR2 SQIVND (reference sequence). CDR3 size: 15 residues. This CDR3 is CASSISPQGNQPQHF. The CDR3 DNA reads as TGTGCCAGTAGTATATCCCCCCAGGGAAATCAGCCCCAGCATTTT. Together with reference TRBV19 and TRBJ1-5, the CDR3 gives the full variable domain: DGGITQSPKYLFRKEGQNVTLSCEQNLNHDAMYWYRQDPGQGLRLIYYSQIVNDFQKGDIAEGYSVSREKKESFPLTVTSAQKNPTAFYLCASSISPQGNQPQHFGDGTRLSIL.

This clone was counted only a few times. This chain uses TRBV14 with TRBJ1-3; D unresolved. Trimming took 3 bases from V and 4 from J, leaving 7 bases between them. Germline CDR1 SGHDN, CDR2 FVKESK. The CDR3 is 13 residues long. CDR3 in amino acids: CASSHQTGNTIYF. The CDR3 DNA reads as TGTGCCAGCAGCCACCAAACAGGAAACACCATATATTTT.

This clone was observed many times. The genes are TRBV12-3 or TRBV12-4 and TRBJ1-1; D remains ambiguous. The CDR3 consists of 13 residues. Deletions cut 2 bases from V and 4 bases from J, with 8 bases between. The CDR3: CASSLSGFTEAFF. CDR3 coding DNA: TGTGCCAGCAGTTTATCGGGTTTCACTGAAGCTTTCTTT.

For the CDR3, the DNA is TGTGCCATCAGTGATGCGGGGAGGGAGCAGTACTTC. The encoded protein is CAISDAGREQYF. V and J are TRBV10-3 and TRBJ2-7; a weak D match, TRBD2 (6 bases). The CDR3 spans 12 residues. The germline V gene has CDR1 ENHRY and CDR2 SYGVKD. The V end was cut by 3 bases, the J end by 7 bases, with 10 bases between.

This chain uses TRBV15 with TRBJ1-6; 7 nucleotides match TRBD1. V lost 4 bases, J lost 9 bases, and 9 bases stayed unmatched. Per the germline V gene, CDR1 is LNHNV and CDR2 is YYDKDF (reference sequence). CDR3 length: 15 amino acids. CDR3 amino acids: CATSTSRDSFSPLHF. The CDR3 DNA reads TGTGCCACCAGCACTTCCCGGGACAGCTTTTCACCCCTCCACTTT.

This chain joins TRBV6-5 and TRBJ1-1; 7 positions agree with TRBD1. V shed 4 bases and J 3 bases; nucleotides not matched to a gene: 8. The CDR3 length is 15 residues. Germline V gene lookup returns CDR1 MNHEY and CDR2 SVGAGI. The CDR3 sequence: CASSFSRDSHTEAFF. CDR3 nucleotides: TGTGCCAGCAGTTTTTCTCGGGACAGTCACACTGAAGCTTTCTTT.

The chain is built from TRBV5-6 and TRBJ1-1, with 8 bases identical to TRBD1. Trimming took 4 bases from V and 4 from J; bases not matched to a gene: 6. This CDR3 comprises 14 residues. Per the germline V gene, CDR1 is SGHDT and CDR2 is YYEEEE. The CDR3 nucleotides are TGTGCCAGCAGCCCGGACAGGGAACGCACTGAAGCTTTCTTT. Encoded protein: CASSPDRERTEAFF. Filled out from reference TRBV5-6 and TRBJ1-1, the complete variable domain reads DAGVTQSPTHLIKTRGQQVTLRCSPKSGHDTVSWYQQALGQGPQFIFQYYEEEERQRGNFPDRFSGHQFPNYSSELNVNALLLGDSALYLCASSPDRERTEAFFGQGTRLTVV.

This clone has only a few counts. V and J are TRBV7-6 and TRBJ1-4; no reliable D call. The CDR3 consists of 13 residues. Germline CDR1 and CDR2: SGHVS and FNYEAQ. V was clipped by 4 bases and J by 8 bases, with 11 bases between them. The CDR3 DNA reads as TGTGCCAGCAGCTCCTCGGTCGAGGAAAAACTGTTTTTT. Translation gives CASSSSVEEKLFF.

V is TRBV6-2 or TRBV6-3 and J is TRBJ2-7; maybe TRBD2 (7 bases). V was shortened by 4 bases and J by 1 base, with 14 bases between the two germline ends. This CDR3 contains 15 residues. CDR1 MNHEY and CDR2 SVGEGT come from the germline V gene. CDR3 sequence (DNA): TGTGCCAGCAGTTGGCTACAGGGAGGGTCCTACGAGCAGTACTTC. This gives the protein CASSWLQGGSYEQYF.

The chain combines TRBV5-1 with TRBJ1-6; 8 bases agree with TRBD1. Trimming at V came to 0 bases and at J to 7 bases, leaving 6 bases not matched to a gene. The V gene's germline CDR1 is SGHRS and CDR2 YFSETQ. The CDR3 runs to 16 residues. CDR3: CASSLGRQGLNSPLHF. DNA for the CDR3: TGCGCCAGCAGCTTGGGGCGACAGGGGTTGAATTCACCCCTCCACTTT.

V gene TRBV6-6 combines with J gene TRBJ2-7; 7 bases fit TRBD2. Germline lookup yields CDR1 MNHNY and CDR2 SVGAGI (reference sequence). The CDR3 loop spans 14 amino acids. V shed 6 bases and J 2 bases; nucleotides not matched to a gene: 7. The CDR3 loop is CASRLSGATYEQYF. DNA of the CDR3: TGTGCCAGCAGACTAAGCGGGGCCACCTACGAGCAGTACTTC.